Listed below are T cell receptor beta chains from one sample, sequenced in a study of blood T cell repertoires in COVID-19. Sequenced by immunoSEQ multiplex PCR; TCRdb stores in-frame clones only, minus some. The data show 91,000 or so clones, about nine tenths seen once. Sequenced material: peripheral blood. The receptors come from a woman aged 45-60 years in a cohort sampled during active COVID-19. Both conserved end residues are part of each CDR3. The order of the fields is V gene, D gene, clone size, J gene, CDR3 protein, CDR3 DNA. The D gene is left open where the match is weak. A clone size is listed for some rows: how often the clone was seen (once, few, many), or a class if it is expanded.

>TRBV5-1|.|.|TRBJ1-2
CASSLSPRQGGKFYGYTF
TGCGCCAGCAGCTTATCTCCCCGTCAGGGAGGGAAATTCTATGGCTACACCTTC
>TRBV10-3|.|.|TRBJ2-7
CAISELRAYEQYF
TGTGCCATCAGTGAGCTGAGAGCCTACGAGCAGTACTTC
>TRBV15|TRBD1|once|TRBJ1-2
CATSRGTGAGNYGYTF
TGTGCCACCAGCAGAGGGACAGGCGCGGGGAACTATGGCTACACCTTC
>TRBV5-1|.|.|TRBJ2-3
CASSLRQDRTDTQYF
TGCGCCAGCAGCTTGCGACAGGACCGCACAGATACGCAGTATTTT
>TRBV19|TRBD1|.|TRBJ2-6
CASKGTGALSGANVLTF
TGTGCCAGTAAGGGGACAGGGGCTCTCTCTGGGGCCAACGTCCTGACTTTC
>TRBV29-1|TRBD1|.|TRBJ2-2
CSVETGAVNTGELFF
TGCAGCGTTGAAACAGGGGCCGTGAACACCGGGGAGCTGTTTTTT
>TRBV11-2|TRBD2|.|TRBJ2-3
CASSLGASGSTDTQYF
TGTGCCAGCAGCTTAGGGGCTAGCGGTAGCACAGATACGCAGTATTTT
>TRBV6-5|TRBD2|.|TRBJ2-2
CASSYSWGGTGELFF
TGTGCCAGCAGTTACTCGTGGGGGGGCACCGGGGAGCTGTTTTTT
>TRBV27|TRBD1|.|TRBJ2-7
CASSITGGYQGEQYF
TGTGCCAGCAGTATAACAGGGGGCTATCAGGGCGAGCAGTACTTC
>TRBV6-1|.|few|TRBJ1-5
CASSEGWGSGGPQHF
TGTGCCAGCAGTGAAGGGTGGGGGTCCGGGGGGCCCCAGCATTTT
>TRBV5-1|TRBD1|.|TRBJ2-1
CASSLAGDRANEQFF
TGCGCCAGCAGCTTAGCCGGGGACAGGGCCAATGAGCAGTTCTTC
>TRBV6-2/TRBV6-3|.|.|TRBJ1-1
CASSYSIGESFF
TGTGCCAGCAGTTACTCGATCGGTGAATCTTTCTTT
>TRBV6-6|TRBD2|.|TRBJ2-1
CATSTSGVYNEQFF
TGTGCCACCTCCACTAGCGGGGTCTACAATGAGCAGTTCTTC
>TRBV6-5|TRBD1|.|TRBJ1-1
CASSSTGGAVAFF
TGTGCCAGCAGTTCCACAGGGGGCGCGGTGGCTTTCTTT
>TRBV19|.|.|TRBJ1-2
CASSIISRDGYTF
TGTGCCAGTAGTATAATTTCCAGGGATGGCTACACCTTC
>TRBV6-5|.|.|TRBJ1-2
CASRDSLGYGYTF
TGTGCCAGCAGAGACAGTTTAGGCTATGGCTACACCTTC
>TRBV18|TRBD1|.|TRBJ2-5
CASSTQDRDQETQYF
TGTGCCAGCTCAACCCAGGACAGGGATCAAGAGACCCAGTACTTC
>TRBV3-1/TRBV3-2|TRBD2|.|TRBJ2-7
CASSQDKTSGEQYF
TGTGCCAGCAGCCAAGATAAGACTAGCGGCGAGCAGTACTTC
>TRBV9|.|.|TRBJ2-3
CASSALSGSTDTQYF
TGTGCCAGCAGCGCACTAAGCGGGAGCACAGATACGCAGTATTTT
>TRBV2|.|.|TRBJ1-2
CASSGPKANYGYTF
TGTGCCAGCAGTGGGCCGAAAGCTAACTATGGCTACACCTTC
>TRBV5-1|TRBD1|few|TRBJ2-7
CASQGTGEAYEQYF
TGCGCCAGTCAGGGGACAGGGGAGGCCTACGAGCAGTACTTC
>TRBV4-1|TRBD1|once|TRBJ1-4
CASSHPRDSANEKLFF
TGCGCCAGCAGCCACCCCAGGGACAGCGCTAATGAAAAACTGTTTTTT